This is a list of T cell receptor beta chains from one sample in a study of shared clonotypes between healthy human individuals. Sequencing used immunoSEQ multiplex PCR; TCRdb keeps in-frame clones, though not all of them. The sample includes hundreds of thousands of clones, about 96% of them seen just once. Material: naive CD8+ T cells sorted from blood. The receptors were gathered from a woman aged 30 to 39 in good health. The CDR3 runs from the conserved cysteine through the conserved F or W. A D gene is named only where the DNA matches it firmly. Where a row states a size, it is once, few, many or the class of an expanded clone; other rows omit it.

clone size | J gene | V gene | D gene | CDR3 protein | CDR3 DNA
NA | TRBJ2-7 | TRBV28 | TRBD2 | CASRLSGSLTYEQYF | TGTGCCAGCAGGCTTAGCGGGAGTTTAACCTACGAGCAGTACTTC
NA | TRBJ2-5 | TRBV29-1 | NA | CSVVSVELETQYF | TGCAGCGTTGTTTCGGTCGAGCTGGAGACCCAGTACTTC
NA | TRBJ2-1 | TRBV7-9 | TRBD1 | CASSLRDRADEQFF | TGTGCCAGCAGCCTCCGGGACAGGGCCGATGAGCAGTTCTTC
NA | TRBJ1-3 | TRBV2 | NA | CASSRESPGPSGNTIYF | TGTGCCAGCAGTCGAGAAAGCCCGGGTCCCTCTGGAAACACCATATATTTT
NA | TRBJ1-1 | TRBV5-6 | NA | CASSLGGDTEAFF | TGTGCCAGCAGCTTGGGAGGGGACACTGAAGCTTTCTTT
NA | TRBJ2-5 | TRBV9 | NA | CASSVEQARSQETQYF | TGTGCCAGCAGCGTAGAACAGGCCCGGTCCCAAGAGACCCAGTACTTC
NA | TRBJ2-7 | TRBV4-1 | NA | CASSQEWSRGYTYEQYF | TGCGCCAGCAGCCAAGAGTGGTCTAGGGGCTATACCTACGAGCAGTACTTC
NA | TRBJ1-1 | TRBV13 | NA | CASSFRRPGGTEAFF | TGTGCCAGCAGCTTTCGACGCCCGGGGGGCACTGAAGCTTTCTTT
NA | TRBJ1-5 | TRBV28 | NA | CASSLPDSIVPQHF | TGTGCCAGCAGTTTACCCGACAGCATCGTTCCCCAGCATTTT
NA | TRBJ1-1 | TRBV2 | NA | CASSGSVMNTEAFF | TGTGCCAGCAGTGGATCGGTGATGAACACTGAAGCTTTCTTT
NA | TRBJ2-7 | TRBV10-3 | TRBD2 | CAIRTSGRELRYEQYF | TGTGCCATCAGGACTAGCGGGAGGGAACTTCGCTACGAGCAGTACTTC
NA | TRBJ1-1 | TRBV2 | NA | CASSTPGAVEAFF | TGTGCCAGCAGTACCCCAGGGGCGGTTGAAGCTTTCTTT
NA | TRBJ2-7 | TRBV5-6 | TRBD2 | CASSFGAGAVAWEQYF | TGTGCCAGCAGCTTTGGGGCGGGAGCTGTAGCGTGGGAGCAGTACTTC
NA | TRBJ2-5 | TRBV2 | NA | CASSVGDETQYF | TGTGCCAGCAGTGTTGGAGATGAGACCCAGTACTTC
NA | TRBJ2-7 | TRBV7-9 | NA | CASSLADTILYEQYF | TGTGCCAGCAGCTTAGCAGACACCATACTCTACGAGCAGTACTTC
NA | TRBJ2-1 | TRBV29-1 | NA | CSVVPDSYNEQFF | TGCAGCGTTGTGCCTGACTCCTACAATGAGCAGTTCTTC
NA | TRBJ1-1 | TRBV28 | NA | CASSLVEVQNTEAFF | TGTGCCAGCAGTTTAGTAGAAGTACAGAACACTGAAGCTTTCTTT
NA | TRBJ2-7 | TRBV7-9 | NA | CASSSRYSSSVYEQYF | TGTGCCAGCAGTTCTCGTTACAGTAGTTCGGTCTACGAGCAGTACTTC
NA | TRBJ1-1 | TRBV7-9 | NA | CASTSALGQDEAFF | TGTGCCAGCACCTCCGCTCTGGGTCAGGACGAAGCTTTCTTT
NA | TRBJ1-4 | TRBV5-8 | TRBD1 | CASSLTGDEKLFF | TGTGCCAGCAGCTTAACAGGGGATGAAAAACTGTTTTTT
NA | TRBJ1-4 | TRBV5-4 | NA | CASSFRPETNEKLFF | TGTGCCAGCAGCTTTCGTCCGGAAACTAATGAAAAACTGTTTTTT
NA | TRBJ2-1 | TRBV5-4 | NA | CASSDRLNNEQFF | TGTGCCAGCTCCGACCGCCTGAACAATGAGCAGTTCTTC
NA | TRBJ2-3 | TRBV9 | TRBD2 | CASSTPSGRGIGHRGNTQYF | TGTGCCAGCAGCACTCCTAGCGGGAGAGGGATAGGCCATAGGGGAAACACGCAGTATTTT
NA | TRBJ1-2 | TRBV29-1 | NA | CSVEEDSYGYTF | TGCAGCGTTGAAGAAGACAGCTATGGCTACACCTTC
NA | TRBJ2-5 | TRBV27 | NA | CASSSINPGPRGETQYF | TGTGCCAGCAGTTCGATCAACCCGGGACCTCGAGGGGAGACCCAGTACTTC
NA | TRBJ2-1 | TRBV28 | TRBD1 | CASVGQNYNEQFF | TGTGCCAGCGTGGGACAGAACTACAATGAGCAGTTCTTC
NA | TRBJ2-1 | TRBV11-3 | TRBD2 | CASSLSWEEGLLYNEQFF | TGTGCCAGCAGCTTATCGTGGGAGGAGGGACTACTTTACAATGAGCAGTTCTTC
once | TRBJ2-2 | TRBV11-2 | NA | CASSLTPHWEGSTGELFF | TGTGCCAGCAGCTTAACCCCCCACTGGGAAGGGAGCACCGGGGAGCTGTTTTTT
NA | TRBJ1-1 | TRBV19 | TRBD1 | CASSIPTGWNTEAFF | TGTGCCAGTAGTATCCCGACAGGGTGGAACACTGAAGCTTTCTTT
NA | TRBJ2-5 | TRBV28 | TRBD1 | CASKAGGEAETQYF | TGTGCCAGCAAGGCAGGGGGAGAAGCAGAGACCCAGTACTTC
NA | TRBJ2-7 | TRBV2 | TRBD2 | CASSESGTSFYEQYF | TGTGCCAGCAGTGAGTCCGGGACTAGTTTCTACGAGCAGTACTTC
NA | TRBJ2-7 | TRBV9 | NA | CASSVSPGVSYEQYF | TGTGCCAGCAGCGTATCCCCCGGGGTCAGCTACGAGCAGTACTTC
NA | TRBJ2-7 | TRBV7-6 | NA | CASSPESRSSYEQYF | TGTGCCAGCAGCCCCGAAAGCAGGAGCTCCTACGAGCAGTACTTC
NA | TRBJ2-1 | TRBV19 | TRBD2 | CASSIAGGGFEQFF | TGTGCCAGTAGTATAGCGGGAGGAGGTTTTGAGCAGTTCTTC
NA | TRBJ2-7 | TRBV6-1 | NA | CASSTRTSSSYEQYF | TGTGCCAGCAGTACCCGGACTTCGAGCTCCTACGAGCAGTACTTC
NA | TRBJ2-4 | TRBV14 | TRBD1 | CASSQRRTGAKNIQYF | TGTGCCAGCAGCCAACGCCGGACAGGGGCCAAAAACATTCAGTACTTC
NA | TRBJ2-1 | TRBV2 | NA | CASSFRGTYNEQFF | TGTGCCAGCAGTTTCCGGGGAACCTACAATGAGCAGTTCTTC
NA | TRBJ2-7 | TRBV7-6 | NA | CASSSEGAIYEQYF | TGTGCCAGCAGCTCCGAAGGGGCGATCTACGAGCAGTACTTC
NA | TRBJ2-1 | TRBV27 | TRBD2 | CASSFSRGGLDEQFF | TGTGCCAGCAGTTTCTCGCGGGGGGGGCTAGATGAGCAGTTCTTC
NA | TRBJ2-1 | TRBV9 | NA | CASSVGGRDNEQFF | TGTGCCAGCAGCGTAGGGGGACGAGACAATGAGCAGTTCTTC
NA | TRBJ1-1 | TRBV11-2 | TRBD1 | CASSGQGEEAFF | TGTGCCAGCAGCGGACAGGGCGAAGAAGCTTTCTTT
NA | TRBJ1-5 | TRBV4-1 | NA | CASSQDRGGEQPQHF | TGCGCCAGCAGCCAAGATAGGGGTGGGGAACAGCCCCAGCATTTT
NA | TRBJ1-1 | TRBV6-6 | NA | CASSYGAEAFF | TGTGCCAGCAGTTACGGGGCAGAAGCTTTCTTT
NA | TRBJ2-7 | TRBV29-1 | TRBD1 | CSASGTGAEQYF | TGCAGCGCCTCCGGGACAGGGGCCGAGCAGTACTTC
NA | TRBJ2-1 | TRBV4-1 | NA | CASSQNFPSSSYNEQFF | TGCGCCAGCAGCCAAAATTTTCCCTCGAGCTCCTACAATGAGCAGTTCTTC
NA | TRBJ2-1 | TRBV19 | NA | CASKGRENEQFF | TGTGCCAGCAAGGGCAGGGAGAATGAGCAGTTCTTC
NA | TRBJ2-7 | TRBV6-5 | NA | CASSYSTGHTTYEQYF | TGTGCCAGCAGTTACTCAACGGGACATACGACCTACGAGCAGTACTTC
NA | TRBJ1-2 | TRBV27 | TRBD1 | CASSTILQQGQVNGYTF | TGTGCCAGCAGTACCATTCTTCAACAGGGACAGGTTAACGGCTACACCTTC
NA | TRBJ2-5 | TRBV7-9 | NA | CASSPRDPVGQETQYF | TGTGCCAGCAGCCCCCGGGACCCTGTGGGGCAAGAGACCCAGTACTTC
NA | TRBJ2-3 | TRBV7-9 | TRBD1 | CASRQGAGTDTQYF | TGTGCCAGCAGACAGGGGGCGGGCACAGATACGCAGTATTTT
NA | TRBJ2-5 | TRBV9 | TRBD2 | CASSVEGGPLRETQYF | TGTGCCAGCAGCGTTGAGGGAGGGCCGCTTCGAGAGACCCAGTACTTC
NA | TRBJ2-7 | TRBV28 | NA | CASSSPLEQYF | TGTGCCAGCAGTTCCCCCCTCGAGCAGTACTTC
NA | TRBJ1-1 | TRBV29-1 | NA | CSVWQLTEAFF | TGCAGCGTTTGGCAGCTCACTGAAGCTTTCTTT